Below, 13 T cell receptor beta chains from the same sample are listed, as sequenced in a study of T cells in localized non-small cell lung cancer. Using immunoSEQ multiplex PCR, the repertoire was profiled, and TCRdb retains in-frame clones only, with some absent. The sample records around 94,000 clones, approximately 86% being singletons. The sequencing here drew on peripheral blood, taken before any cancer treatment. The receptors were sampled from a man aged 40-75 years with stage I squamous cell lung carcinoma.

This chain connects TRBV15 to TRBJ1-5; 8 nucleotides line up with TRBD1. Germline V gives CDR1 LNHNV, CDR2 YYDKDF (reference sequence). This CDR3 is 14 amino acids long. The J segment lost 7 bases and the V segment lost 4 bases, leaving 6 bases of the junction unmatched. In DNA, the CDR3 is TGTGCCACCAGCATAGGACAGGGAAGACAGCCCCAGCATTTT. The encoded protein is CATSIGQGRQPQHF. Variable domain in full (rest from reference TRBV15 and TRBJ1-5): DAMVIQNPRYQVTQFGKPVTLSCSQTLNHNVMYWYQQKSSQAPKLLFHYYDKDFNNEADTPDNFQSRRPNTSFCFLDIRSPGLGDTAMYLCATSIGQGRQPQHFGDGTRLSIL.

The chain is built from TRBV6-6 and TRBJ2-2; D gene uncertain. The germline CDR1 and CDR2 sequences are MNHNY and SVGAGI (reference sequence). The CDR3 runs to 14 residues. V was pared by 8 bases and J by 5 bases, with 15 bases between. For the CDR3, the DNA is TGTGCCAGCCGAATGGAAGTCAAGACCGGGGAGCTGTTTTTT. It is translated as CASRMEVKTGELFF.

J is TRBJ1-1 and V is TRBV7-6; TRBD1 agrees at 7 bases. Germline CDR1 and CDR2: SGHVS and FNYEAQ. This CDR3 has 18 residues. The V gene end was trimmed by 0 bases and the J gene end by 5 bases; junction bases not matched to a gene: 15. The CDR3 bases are TGTGCCAGCAGCTTAGCGGATGCAGGGGGTTCCCTAAGGACTGAAGCTTTCTTT. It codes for CASSLADAGGSLRTEAFF.

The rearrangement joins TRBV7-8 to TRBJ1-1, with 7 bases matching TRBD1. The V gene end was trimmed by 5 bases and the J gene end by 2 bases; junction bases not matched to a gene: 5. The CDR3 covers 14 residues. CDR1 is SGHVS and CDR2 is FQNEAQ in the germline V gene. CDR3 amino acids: CASSPRDSNTEAFF. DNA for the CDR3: TGTGCCAGCAGCCCCCGGGACAGCAACACTGAAGCTTTCTTT.

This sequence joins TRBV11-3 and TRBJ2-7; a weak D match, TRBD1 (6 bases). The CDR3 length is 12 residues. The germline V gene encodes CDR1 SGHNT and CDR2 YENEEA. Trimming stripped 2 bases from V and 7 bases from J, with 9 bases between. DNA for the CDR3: TGTGCCAGCAGCTTACAGGGGCGTGAGCAGTACTTC. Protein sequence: CASSLQGREQYF.

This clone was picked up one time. The CDR3 sequence: CAISETGTGRNQPQHF. CDR3 sequence (DNA): TGTGCCATCAGTGAGACGGGGACAGGTCGGAATCAGCCCCAGCATTTT. This rearrangement joins TRBV10-3 to TRBJ1-5; 8 nucleotides agree with TRBD1. J gave up 4 bases and V 2 bases, and 7 bases lay outside the gene matches. There are 16 residues in the CDR3. Germline loops: CDR1 ENHRY, CDR2 SYGVKD.

The CDR3 DNA reads as TGTGCCAGCAGTTACGGGGTATCCTACAATGAGCAGTTCTTC. Its translation: CASSYGVSYNEQFF. The V gene is TRBV6-5, the J gene TRBJ2-1, with D unresolved. The CDR3 loop spans 14 amino acids. The V and J ends lost 2 bases and 1 base respectively, with 6 bases between them. Germline CDR1 reads MNHEY; CDR2 reads SVGAGI.

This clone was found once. For the CDR3, the DNA is TGTGCCAGCACCCCACGCAGGGGCAACGAGCAGTACTTC. Translated, it gives CASTPRRGNEQYF. The V call is TRBV27, the J call TRBJ2-7; perhaps TRBD1 as D (6 bases). CDR1 and CDR2 (germline): MNHEY, SMNVEV (reference sequence). V lost 7 bases, J lost 5 bases, and 15 bases lay in between. There are 13 residues in the CDR3.

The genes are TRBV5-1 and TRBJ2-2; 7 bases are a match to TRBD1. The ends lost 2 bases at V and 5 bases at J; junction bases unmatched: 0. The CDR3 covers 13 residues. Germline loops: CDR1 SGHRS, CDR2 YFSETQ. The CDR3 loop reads CASSFRGTGELFF. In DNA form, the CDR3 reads TGCGCCAGCAGCTTCAGGGGGACCGGGGAGCTGTTTTTT.

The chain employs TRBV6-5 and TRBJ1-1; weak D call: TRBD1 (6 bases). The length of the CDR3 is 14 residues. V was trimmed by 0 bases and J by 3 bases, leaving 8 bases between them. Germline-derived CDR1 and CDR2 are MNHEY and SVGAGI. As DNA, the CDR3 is TGTGCCAGCAGTTACTCCCACAGGGACACTGAAGCTTTCTTT. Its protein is CASSYSHRDTEAFF.

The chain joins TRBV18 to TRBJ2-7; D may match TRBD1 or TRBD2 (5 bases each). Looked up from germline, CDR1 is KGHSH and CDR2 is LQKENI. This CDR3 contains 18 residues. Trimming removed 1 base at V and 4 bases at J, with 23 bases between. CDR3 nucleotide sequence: TGTGCCAGCTCACCACTCCGTGGGGGAAAGTCGGGGAATTACGAGCAGTACTTC. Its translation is CASSPLRGGKSGNYEQYF.

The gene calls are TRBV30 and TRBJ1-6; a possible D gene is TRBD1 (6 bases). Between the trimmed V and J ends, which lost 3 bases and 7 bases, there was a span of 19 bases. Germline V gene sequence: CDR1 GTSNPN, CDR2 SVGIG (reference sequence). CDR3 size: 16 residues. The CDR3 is CAWSATGPARNSPLHF. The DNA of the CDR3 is TGTGCCTGGAGCGCCACAGGGCCCGCACGGAATTCACCCCTCCACTTT.

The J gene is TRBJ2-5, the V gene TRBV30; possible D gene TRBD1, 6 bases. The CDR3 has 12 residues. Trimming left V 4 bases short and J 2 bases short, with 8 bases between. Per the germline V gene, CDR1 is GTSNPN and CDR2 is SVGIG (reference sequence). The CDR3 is CAWKQGQETQYF. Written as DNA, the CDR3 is TGTGCCTGGAAACAGGGACAAGAGACCCAGTACTTC.